What follows describes a single T cell receptor (beta chain). Its antigen remains undetermined. Base quality data are lacking; no much larger clone is found one base away. The sample is drawn from a study of blood T cell repertoires in COVID-19 (dated by TCRdb to the early 2020s). Study-wide context: Samples covering the acute and convalescent phases of COVID-19 were provided by collaborators in the United States, Italy and Spain. Where available, HLA class I and class II types were taken from metadata supplied by the sample provider and were not determined by assay-based typing. The samples were drawn from the first 160 participants of the ongoing ImmuneRACE study and from 950 to 1,500 subjects provided by 6 global collaborators. The repertoires were released in a freely available public database meant as a resource for research on the immune response to SARS-CoV-2. The sample metadata nearly always contained a de-identified subject ID, COVID-19 status, age in years and sex. The material from the prospective study consisted of cDNA or gDNA derived from T cells, B-cell-depleted T cells, or PBMCs. Subjects who had been exposed to COVID-19, were actively infected with it, or had recovered from it provided the deeply sampled blood TCRbeta repertoires that made up the dataset.

The paper's findings and limits, for the study overall: The amount of clinical and demographic metadata varied by source and participant and was provided uncurated.

TCRbeta CDR3 regions were amplified from genomic DNA by means of the immunoSEQ Assay, a bias-controlled multiplex PCR. Per the source publication's procedure: Nucleated cell counts per sample were estimated from amplification of reference gene primers within the assay. To quantify the absolute abundance of each unique TCRbeta CDR3 rearrangement, sequence reads were collapsed and filtered. For each sample, productive Simpson clonality was calculated by taking the square root of Simpson's diversity index across productive rearrangements. TCRdb mirrors the immuneACCESS table, restricted to in-frame sequences. Some clones are absent from its copies; in checked studies, under half trace to an unresolved V gene, and the reason for the others is unknown. For V, J and clone size, that table is used; D and trimming come from the DNA. The table for this sample lists around 20,000 clones; about 86% of them were counted only once. The top ten constitute more than 9.5% of the sample.

The collaborating institutions used their own protocols to collect whole blood in K2EDTA tubes. For TCRbeta analysis, collaborators shipped samples in one of three forms: frozen whole blood, isolated PBMCs, or DNA extracted from either of those sample types. There are 13 amino acids in the CDR3, from cysteine to phenylalanine inclusive. Only the CDR3 region is kept as DNA, spanning 39 bases read in frame from base 1. After removal of 5 bases from V and 5 bases from J, the junction retains 4 bases not matched to a gene. Via the germline V gene, CDR1 is SGHTA and CDR2 FQGTGA. The rearrangement combines TRBV7-3 with TRBJ2-3, with 7 middle bases fitting TRBD2. The sequencing input was peripheral blood. The receptor comes from a human donor in a cohort sampled during active COVID-19. The DNA sequence follows: TGTGCCAGCAGCCCCCGGGAGGAAGATACGCAGTATTTT. Translated, this gives CASSPREEDTQYF.